This TCR beta chain originates from a study of tumor and adjacent non-tumor tissue in lung cancer. Turning to the study itself: Samples averaged about 4.17 million productive TCRbeta reads each. Study conclusions and caveats: In normal lung, the top 100 clones were significantly more dominant than in tumor.

With regard to this clonotype: Antigen unknown. An end of the junction does not agree with germline; a read error may underlie this.

No cell sorting was done before RNA was extracted from the tissue. Distant lung tissue was collected more than 3 cm away from the tumor edge. A modified ARM-PCR protocol with three rounds of nested PCR amplified TCRbeta. TCRdb used MiXCR to reprocess the multiplex PCR reads, holding one entry per CDR3 protein. The repertoire includes some 80,000 distinct CDR3 sequences, about 82% of them detected once, and 51% sits in the top ten. Source material: distant non-tumor lung tissue. The sequence was collected from a man between 60 and 70 years old with non-small cell lung cancer.

Written as DNA, the CDR3 is TGTGCCAGCAGCTTGGACCGACAGGGGGGTGGGAACATCATATATTTT. Translating gives CASSLDRQGGGNIIYF. The chain combines TRBV5-8 with TRBJ1-3; 9 bases agree with TRBD1. Germline V gives CDR1 SGHTS, CDR2 YDEGEE. CDR3 length: 16 amino acids.